Following are 6 T cell receptor beta chains from one sample sequenced in a study of blood T cell repertoires in COVID-19. Only in-frame clones appear in the TCRdb table, and some are missing; sequencing was by immunoSEQ multiplex PCR. The sample carries some 19,000 clones, approximately 92% recorded once. The specimen was peripheral blood. The receptors were gathered from a man between 60 and 70 years old with active COVID-19.

The gene calls are TRBV3-1 (or the pseudogene TRBV3-2) and TRBJ2-3, with 12 bases lining up with TRBD2. The CDR3 runs to 16 residues. V lost 0 bases and J lost 9; bases outside the gene matches: 7. Germline loops: CDR1 LGHDT, CDR2 YNNKEL (reference sequence). This CDR3 is CASSQEVASGGGTQYF. As DNA, the CDR3 is TGTGCCAGCAGCCAAGAAGTGGCTAGCGGGGGGGGGACGCAGTATTTT.

J is TRBJ2-1 and V is TRBV6-2 or TRBV6-3, with D perhaps TRBD2 (5 bases). This CDR3 is 15 amino acids long. Germline CDR1 MNHEY, CDR2 SVGEGT. V was trimmed by 2 bases and J by 2 bases, leaving 10 bases between them. The CDR3 reads CASSYDPGTYNEQFF. The CDR3, as DNA: TGTGCCAGCAGTTACGATCCGGGGACCTACAATGAGCAGTTCTTC.

The chain couples TRBV7-6 to TRBJ2-3; D possibly corresponds to TRBD2 (6 bases). V shed 1 base and J shed 0 bases, with 14 bases lying between them. The germline gives CDR1 SGHVS, CDR2 FNYEAQ. The CDR3 loop spans 17 amino acids. In nucleotides, the CDR3 is TGTGCCAGCAGCTTAGGGGGTAGCGGACATAGCACAGATACGCAGTATTTT. Translation: CASSLGGSGHSTDTQYF.

J is TRBJ1-1 and V is TRBV5-1, with a weak D call TRBD1 (5 bases). CDR1 and CDR2 from the germline V gene are SGHRS and YFSETQ. The V end was cut by 0 bases, the J end by 7 bases, with 16 bases between. The CDR3 has 15 amino acids. The CDR3 spells CASSLGRAGRDEAFF. CDR3 DNA: TGCGCCAGCAGCTTGGGTAGGGCAGGGAGGGATGAAGCTTTCTTT. The whole variable domain, remainder taken from reference TRBV5-1 and TRBJ1-1, is KAGVTQTPRYLIKTRGQQVTLSCSPISGHRSVSWYQQTPGQGLQFLFEYFSETQRNKGNFPGRFSGRQFSNSRSEMNVSTLELGDSALYLCASSLGRAGRDEAFFGQGTRLTVV.

Regarding this clone: One junction end disagrees with the germline gene, perhaps due to a read error. V gene TRBV7-7 combines with J gene TRBJ2-1, with 8 positions matching TRBD1. Germline lookup yields CDR1 SSHAT and CDR2 FNYEAQ (reference sequence). The CDR3 has 15 residues. The CDR3 region is CASSRTGGAYNEQFF. CDR3 bases: TGTGCTAGCAGTCGAACAGGGGGAGCCTACAATGAGCAGTTCTTC.

The V and J genes are TRBV9 and TRBJ2-3, with a possible D match to TRBD2 (6 bases). Trimming pared 0 bases from V and 1 base from J, leaving 12 bases between. The germline V gene encodes CDR1 SGDLS and CDR2 YYNGEE. This CDR3 spans 16 amino acids. The chain's CDR3 is CASSVDRAGRTDTQYF. The CDR3 region has the DNA TGTGCCAGCAGCGTAGACCGAGCGGGCCGCACAGATACGCAGTATTTT.